Listed below are T cell receptor beta chains from one sample, sequenced in a study of blood T cells in healthy people across ages. TCRdb redid the calling of the 5' RACE reads with MiXCR, one entry per CDR3 protein. Altogether about 680,000 distinct CDR3 sequences are present, around 48% being singletons, with the ten largest covering under 35%. Sequences were obtained from blood. The receptor source for this set is a woman aged 55 to 70 in good health. CDR3s include the opening cysteine and the closing phenylalanine or tryptophan.

length: 17
V: TRBV14
J: TRBJ2-6
CDR3: CASSPPGHPSGANVLTF

length: 14
V: TRBV20-1
J: TRBJ1-2
CDR3: CSANRGRGNYGYTF

length: 16
V: TRBV7-2
J: TRBJ1-3
CDR3: CASSFGPGQGRNTIYF

length: 19
V: TRBV6-1
J: TRBJ2-2
CDR3: CASSFTLTSGSEVAGELFF

length: 12
V: TRBV27
J: TRBJ2-7
CDR3: CASRRLGGEQYF

length: 14
V: TRBV2
J: TRBJ2-1
CDR3: CASRDRANYNEQFF

length: 12
V: TRBV15
J: TRBJ1-1
CDR3: CATSRDVGEAFF

length: 14
V: TRBV7-2
J: TRBJ2-7
CDR3: CASSSPGLTYEQYF

length: 14
V: TRBV3-1
J: TRBJ1-2
CDR3: CASSHEAGTKGYTF

length: 15
V: TRBV10-3
J: TRBJ1-2
CDR3: CAISEYGGGSYGYTF

length: 17
V: TRBV20-1
J: TRBJ2-7
CDR3: CSARDRGRVGVSYEQYF

length: 14
V: TRBV20-1
J: TRBJ1-2
CDR3: CSARAAGRDYGYTF

length: 16
V: TRBV7-2
J: TRBJ1-2
CDR3: CASSDRRQGAISGYTF

length: 15
V: TRBV5-1
J: TRBJ2-1
CDR3: CASSLLRGTYNEQFF

length: 14
V: TRBV27
J: TRBJ2-1
CDR3: CASSSYDRYNEQFF

length: 15
V: TRBV5-1
J: TRBJ2-3
CDR3: CASRLLAGPTDTQYF

length: 13
V: TRBV5-6
J: TRBJ1-2
CDR3: CASRDGTAYGYTF

length: 18
V: TRBV5-1
J: TRBJ2-2
CDR3: CASSLMSSASDNTGELFF

length: 15
V: TRBV5-1
J: TRBJ2-7
CDR3: CASSPAGASLHEQYF

length: 15
V: TRBV11-2
J: TRBJ2-3
CDR3: CASSPLLGRGDTQYF

length: 13
V: TRBV7-2
J: TRBJ2-7
CDR3: CASSLSRGLEQYF

length: 19
V: TRBV7-9
J: TRBJ2-1
CDR3: CASSSNPGLAGGSHNEQFF

length: 15
V: TRBV6-5
J: TRBJ2-1
CDR3: CASRPLLAGGPEQFF

length: 12
V: TRBV29-1
J: .
CDR3: CSVDGGFDEQYF

length: 16
V: TRBV15
J: TRBJ2-1
CDR3: CATSREPGSSYNEQFF

length: 20
V: TRBV15
J: TRBJ1-2
CDR3: CATSRVDRTGTGGAFNGYTF

length: 15
V: TRBV27
J: TRBJ2-5
CDR3: CASSPGRGRQETQYF

length: 14
V: TRBV7-2
J: TRBJ2-1
CDR3: CASSRPGGGNEQFF

length: 16
V: TRBV28
J: TRBJ1-1
CDR3: CASSFNDRLTNTEAFF

length: 11
V: TRBV29-1
J: TRBJ1-2
CDR3: CSGDLGQSYTF

length: 12
V: TRBV28
J: TRBJ2-3
CDR3: CASKGDTDTQYF

length: 13
V: TRBV15
J: TRBJ1-2
CDR3: CATSRGGGGGYTF

length: 15
V: TRBV4-1
J: .
CDR3: CASSQGHGGQETQYF

length: 16
V: TRBV14
J: TRBJ2-7
CDR3: CASSQVHRESNYEQYF

length: 13
V: TRBV7-2
J: TRBJ2-1
CDR3: CASSAGIYNEQFF